These T cell receptor beta chains were read from a single sample in a study of T cells after yellow fever vaccination. TCRdb fed the 5' RACE reads into MiXCR, producing one record per CDR3 protein. The table shows approximately 300,000 distinct CDR3 sequences, with roughly 6.8% occurring only once. This specimen was PBMCs, taken more than 40 days after the first yellow fever vaccination. These receptors came from a man between 18 and 29 years old who received the YFV17D yellow fever vaccine. Both conserved end residues are part of each CDR3. A D gene is named only where the DNA matches it firmly. Clone size is not always given. Where it is, it says once, few, many or a class for expanded clones.

d_call j_call clone_size v_call cdr3_aa cdr3_nt
NA TRBJ2-7 many TRBV5-1 CASSPRDATYEQYF TGCGCCTCCTCCCCCCGGGACGCAACCTACGAGCAGTACTTC
TRBD2 TRBJ2-5 many TRBV12-5 CASGRGLAGQTQYF TGTGCTAGTGGCCGAGGACTAGCGGGACAGACCCAGTACTTC
NA TRBJ2-2 many TRBV5-6 CASSLGEYPGYTGELFF TGTGCCAGCAGCTTGGGTGAATATCCAGGGTACACCGGGGAGCTGTTTTTT
NA TRBJ1-5 NA TRBV28 CASSLLTARLLVQPQHF TGTGCCAGCAGTTTATTAACAGCCAGGCTATTGGTCCAGCCCCAGCATTTT
TRBD1 TRBJ1-2 few TRBV20-1 CSARDPGGHYGYTF TGCAGTGCTAGAGATCCAGGGGGCCACTATGGCTACACCTTC
TRBD1 TRBJ1-1 few TRBV18 CASSPTGQAIEAFF TGTGCCAGCTCACCAACGGGACAGGCGATTGAAGCTTTCTTT
TRBD1 TRBJ1-1 NA TRBV20-1 CSARGQGGYTEAFF TGCAGTGCTAGGGGACAGGGGGGGTACACTGAAGCTTTCTTT
NA TRBJ1-2 few TRBV20-1 CSARGEWGNDGGYTF TGCAGTGCTAGAGGAGAATGGGGGAACGATGGAGGCTACACCTTC
NA TRBJ1-4 NA TRBV20-1 CSAPDLSSEKLFF TGCAGTGCCCCGGACCTTTCAAGTGAAAAACTGTTTTTT
TRBD1 TRBJ1-4 few TRBV4-3 CASSLWDSPSTNEKLFF TGCGCCAGCAGCCTTTGGGACAGCCCTTCAACTAATGAAAAACTGTTTTTT
NA TRBJ2-7 NA TRBV11-2 CASSSQNEQYF TGTGCCAGCAGCTCTCAGAACGAGCAGTACTTC
NA TRBJ2-3 NA TRBV7-6 CASRRGGGKDTQYF TGTGCCAGCAGGAGGGGGGGCGGGAAAGATACGCAGTATTTT
NA TRBJ2-2 many TRBV3-1 CASSYRLYTGELFF TGTGCCAGCAGCTATCGACTGTACACCGGGGAGCTGTTTTTT
NA TRBJ1-5 NA TRBV19 CASRERVDGNQPQHF TGTGCCAGTCGGGAAAGGGTCGACGGCAATCAGCCCCAGCATTTT
NA TRBJ2-1 many TRBV11-2 CATQPGNNEQFF TGTGCCACACAACCCGGAAACAATGAGCAGTTCTTC
NA TRBJ2-3 NA TRBV7-2 CASSMAVRSDTQYF TGTGCCAGCAGTATGGCGGTACGATCCGATACGCAGTATTTT
NA TRBJ2-3 many TRBV7-9 CASSLGWQGLDTQYF TGTGCCAGCAGCTTAGGGTGGCAGGGCTTAGATACGCAGTATTTT
NA TRBJ2-5 NA TRBV29-1 CSVQRFPETLYF TGCAGCGTACAGCGGTTTCCAGAGACCCTGTACTTC
TRBD1 TRBJ2-7 few TRBV19 CASRDRVSYEQYF TGTGCCAGCCGGGACAGGGTCTCCTACGAGCAGTACTTC
NA TRBJ1-2 many TRBV4-3 CASSQDFGGYTF TGCGCCAGCAGCCAAGATTTCGGTGGCTACACCTTC
NA TRBJ2-7 NA TRBV7-6 CASSFFEGDYEQYF TGTGCCAGCAGCTTCTTTGAAGGGGACTACGAGCAGTACTTC
NA TRBJ2-7 few TRBV7-6 CASTHWTTSYEQYF TGTGCCAGCACCCACTGGACTACCTCCTACGAGCAGTACTTC
NA TRBJ2-1 few TRBV20-1 CSARSPPSYNEQFF TGCAGTGCTAGGAGCCCCCCCTCCTACAATGAGCAGTTCTTC
NA TRBJ2-7 NA TRBV5-4 CASSADLGRRYF TGTGCCAGCAGCGCGGATCTAGGGCGTCGGTACTTC
NA TRBJ1-2 NA TRBV20-1 CSLPRPGAPYGYTF TGCAGTTTACCCCGACCGGGGGCGCCCTATGGCTACACCTTC
TRBD1 TRBJ1-1 NA TRBV7-2 CASSLGQGYGNTEAFF TGTGCCAGCAGCTTAGGACAGGGATACGGTAACACTGAAGCTTTCTTT
TRBD1 TRBJ2-1 NA TRBV5-1 CASSSGTGGNNEQFF TGCGCCAGCAGCTCCGGGACAGGGGGGAACAATGAGCAGTTCTTC
TRBD1 TRBJ1-2 NA TRBV5-1 CASSLGTGGLDGYTF TGCGCCAGCAGCTTGGGGACAGGGGGTCTGGATGGCTACACCTTC
NA TRBJ1-4 few TRBV9 CASRAGTSATNEKLFF TGTGCCAGCAGAGCCGGGACCTCAGCAACTAATGAAAAACTGTTTTTT
NA TRBJ2-4 NA TRBV20-1 CSSPRGVGTKNIQYF TGCAGTAGTCCAAGGGGAGTTGGAACCAAAAACATTCAGTACTTC
TRBD1 TRBJ2-7 NA TRBV12-3/TRBV12-4 CASTSGDSHYEQYF TGTGCCAGCACCTCCGGGGACAGCCACTACGAGCAGTACTTC
NA TRBJ1-5 many TRBV12-3/TRBV12-4 CASRPGLNNQPQHF TGTGCCAGCCGACCGGGACTAAACAATCAGCCCCAGCATTTT
TRBD2 TRBJ2-3 few TRBV5-1 CASSGGRPGGDTQYF TGCGCCAGCAGCGGCGGACGGCCGGGGGGAGATACGCAGTATTTT
NA TRBJ2-4 NA TRBV28 CASSPSGLAKNIQYF TGTGCCAGCAGTCCGTCGGGACTAGCCAAAAACATTCAGTACTTC
TRBD1 TRBJ1-6 NA TRBV3-1 CASSQDRGTGVSPLHF TGTGCCAGCAGCCAAGATAGGGGGACAGGGGTATCACCCCTCCACTTT
NA TRBJ2-1 few TRBV29-1 CSVETTPGSQAQFF TGCAGCGTTGAGACGACCCCTGGGAGCCAGGCGCAGTTCTTC
NA TRBJ2-4 NA TRBV2 CASSGAQWGLAKNIQYF TGTGCCAGCTCTGGGGCACAGTGGGGCCTAGCCAAAAACATTCAGTACTTC
NA TRBJ2-1 few TRBV7-8 CASTPWGGPSSYNEQFF TGTGCCAGCACCCCATGGGGGGGGCCCAGCTCCTACAATGAGCAGTTCTTC
TRBD2 TRBJ2-1 few TRBV29-1 CSLDSGGADSYNEQFF TGCAGCCTTGATAGCGGGGGGGCTGACTCCTACAATGAGCAGTTCTTC
TRBD1 TRBJ1-2 few TRBV5-1 CASSLDRGGNYGYTF TGCGCCAGCAGCCTCGACAGGGGTGGGAACTATGGCTACACCTTC
NA TRBJ2-7 NA TRBV5-6 CASSLLQGPPYEQYF TGTGCCAGCAGCCTCCTCCAGGGGCCCCCCTACGAGCAGTACTTC
NA TRBJ2-7 NA TRBV5-1 CASKGGDYYEQYF TGCGCCAGCAAAGGAGGGGATTACTACGAGCAGTACTTC
NA TRBJ2-5 NA TRBV5-4 CASSAPLGGQETQYF TGTGCCAGCAGCGCACCCCTCGGGGGCCAAGAGACCCAGTACTTC
NA TRBJ2-1 few TRBV4-3 CASSQDLRREQFF TGCGCCAGCAGCCAAGATTTACGACGAGAGCAGTTCTTC